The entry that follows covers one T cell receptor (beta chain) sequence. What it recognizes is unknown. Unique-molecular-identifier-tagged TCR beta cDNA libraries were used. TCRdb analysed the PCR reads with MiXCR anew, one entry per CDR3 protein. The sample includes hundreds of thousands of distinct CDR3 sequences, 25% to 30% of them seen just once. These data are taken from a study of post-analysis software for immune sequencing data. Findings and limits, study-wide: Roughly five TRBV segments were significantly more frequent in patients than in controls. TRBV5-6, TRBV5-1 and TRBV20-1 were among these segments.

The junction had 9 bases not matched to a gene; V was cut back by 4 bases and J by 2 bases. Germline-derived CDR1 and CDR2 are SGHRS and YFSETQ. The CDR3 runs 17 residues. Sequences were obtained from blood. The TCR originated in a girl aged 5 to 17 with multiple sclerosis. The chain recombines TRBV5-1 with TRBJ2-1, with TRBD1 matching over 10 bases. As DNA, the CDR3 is TGCGCCAGCAGCGTAACGGGACAGGGGATGCCCTACAATGAGCAGTTCTTC. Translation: CASSVTGQGMPYNEQFF.